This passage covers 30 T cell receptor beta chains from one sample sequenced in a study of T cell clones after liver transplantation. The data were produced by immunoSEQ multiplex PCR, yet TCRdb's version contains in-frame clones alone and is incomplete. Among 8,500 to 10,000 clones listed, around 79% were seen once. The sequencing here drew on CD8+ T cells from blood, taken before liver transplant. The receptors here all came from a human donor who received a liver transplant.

CDR3 DNA: TGTGCCAGCAGTTTATCGATGGGGGCAGACACCGGGGAGCTGTTTTTT. It specifies CASSLSMGADTGELFF. This rearrangement joins TRBV27 to TRBJ2-2, with D possibly being TRBD1 (6 bases). The length of the CDR3 is 16 residues. Trimming stripped 0 bases from V and 3 bases from J, with 11 bases between. Germline V gene sequence: CDR1 MNHEY, CDR2 SMNVEV (reference sequence).

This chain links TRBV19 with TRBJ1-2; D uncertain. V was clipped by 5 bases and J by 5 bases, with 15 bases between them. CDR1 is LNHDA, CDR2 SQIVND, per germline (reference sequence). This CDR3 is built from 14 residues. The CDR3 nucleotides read TGTGCCAGTAGTGACCTCAACACCCTATATGGCTACACCTTC. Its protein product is CASSDLNTLYGYTF.

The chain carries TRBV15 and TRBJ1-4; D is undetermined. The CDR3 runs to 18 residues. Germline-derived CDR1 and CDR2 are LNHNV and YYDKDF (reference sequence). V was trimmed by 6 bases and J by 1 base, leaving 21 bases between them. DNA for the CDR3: TGTGCCACCAGTTCGGACGGGAACCGGGATGGAACTAATGAAAAACTGTTTTTT. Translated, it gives CATSSDGNRDGTNEKLFF.

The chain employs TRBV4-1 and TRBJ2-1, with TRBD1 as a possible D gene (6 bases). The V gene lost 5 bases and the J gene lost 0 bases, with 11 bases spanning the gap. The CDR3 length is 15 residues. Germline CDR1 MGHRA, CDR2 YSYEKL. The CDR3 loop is CASSSGASSYNEQFF. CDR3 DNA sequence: TGCGCCAGCAGCTCAGGGGCGAGCTCCTACAATGAGCAGTTCTTC.

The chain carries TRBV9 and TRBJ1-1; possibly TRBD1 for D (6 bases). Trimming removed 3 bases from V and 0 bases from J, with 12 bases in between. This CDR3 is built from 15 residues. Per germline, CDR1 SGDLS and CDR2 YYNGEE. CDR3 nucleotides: TGTGCCAGCAGCGCACAGACAGGAATGAACACTGAAGCTTTCTTT. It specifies CASSAQTGMNTEAFF.

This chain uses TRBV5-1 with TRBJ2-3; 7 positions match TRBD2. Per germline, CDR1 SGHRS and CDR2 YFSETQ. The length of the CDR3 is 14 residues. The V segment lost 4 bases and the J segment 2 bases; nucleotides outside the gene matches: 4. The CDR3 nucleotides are TGCGCCAGCAGCGCCGGGAGGTACACAGATACGCAGTATTTT. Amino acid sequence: CASSAGRYTDTQYF.

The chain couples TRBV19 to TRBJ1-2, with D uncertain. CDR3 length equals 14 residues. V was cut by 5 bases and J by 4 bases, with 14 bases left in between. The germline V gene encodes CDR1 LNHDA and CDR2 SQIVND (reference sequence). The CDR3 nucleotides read TGTGCCAGTAGTTTTCATGAGGGCGGCTATGGCTACACCTTC. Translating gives CASSFHEGGYGYTF.

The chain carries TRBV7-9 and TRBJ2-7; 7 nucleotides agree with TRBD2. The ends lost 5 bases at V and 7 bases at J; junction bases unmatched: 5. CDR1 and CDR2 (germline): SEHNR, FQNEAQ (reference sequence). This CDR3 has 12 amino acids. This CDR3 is CASSGSAGEQYF. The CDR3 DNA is TGTGCCAGCAGCGGATCAGCGGGAGAGCAGTACTTC.

In nucleotides, the CDR3 is TGTGCCAGCAGTCCCCGGATAGCGGGATTCGATGAGCAGTTCTTC. Its translation: CASSPRIAGFDEQFF. The chain combines TRBV28 with TRBJ2-1; 8 bases map to TRBD2. The CDR3 contains 15 residues. From germline, CDR1 is MDHEN and CDR2 SYDVKM. The trim removed 5 bases at V and 8 bases at J, leaving 11 bases unmatched.

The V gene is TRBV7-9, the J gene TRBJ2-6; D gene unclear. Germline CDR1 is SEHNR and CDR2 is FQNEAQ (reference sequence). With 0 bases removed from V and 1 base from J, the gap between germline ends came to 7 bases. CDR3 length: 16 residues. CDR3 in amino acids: CASSLAGVSGANVLTF. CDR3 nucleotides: TGTGCCAGCAGCTTAGCTGGGGTATCTGGGGCCAACGTCCTGACTTTC. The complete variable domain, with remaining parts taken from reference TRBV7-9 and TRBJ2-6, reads DTGVSQNPRHKITKRGQNVTFRCDPISEHNRLYWYRQTLGQGPEFLTYFQNEAQLEKSRLLSDRFSAERPKGSFSTLEIQRTEQGDSAMYLCASSLAGVSGANVLTFGAGSRLTVL.

The CDR3 coding sequence is TGTGCCAGCATCTTCGGGGCTAGCGGGGATAGGTACTTC. Amino acids: CASIFGASGDRYF. The V and J genes are TRBV5-4 and TRBJ2-7, with TRBD2 identical over 9 bases. Per the germline V gene, CDR1 is SGHNT and CDR2 is YYREEE (reference sequence). The J segment lost 12 bases and the V segment lost 6 bases, leaving 13 bases of the junction unmatched. The CDR3 is made up of 13 amino acids.

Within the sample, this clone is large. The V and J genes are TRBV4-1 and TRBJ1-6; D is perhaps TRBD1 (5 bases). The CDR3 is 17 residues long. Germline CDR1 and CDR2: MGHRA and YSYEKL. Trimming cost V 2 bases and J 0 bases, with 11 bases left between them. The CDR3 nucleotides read TGCGCCAGCAGCCAAAAAGCAGGGAGCTCCTATAATTCACCCCTCCACTTT. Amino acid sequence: CASSQKAGSSYNSPLHF.

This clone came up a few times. CDR3 coding DNA: TGTGCCAGCAGTTTTTCTAGCGGGAGGACCGGGGAGCTGTTTTTT. The encoded protein is CASSFSSGRTGELFF. The chain joins TRBV27 to TRBJ2-2, with 11 bases identical to TRBD2. V trimming: 3 bases; J trimming: 5 bases; junction bases outside the gene matches: 2. The germline V gene encodes CDR1 MNHEY and CDR2 SMNVEV (reference sequence). This CDR3 is built from 15 residues.

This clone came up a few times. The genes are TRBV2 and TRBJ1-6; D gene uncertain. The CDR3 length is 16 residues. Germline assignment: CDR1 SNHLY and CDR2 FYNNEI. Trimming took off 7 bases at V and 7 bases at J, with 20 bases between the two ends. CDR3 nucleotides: TGTGCCAGCACCGAAGCGAGAGGGAACTTCAATTCACCCCTCCACTTT. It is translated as CASTEARGNFNSPLHF.

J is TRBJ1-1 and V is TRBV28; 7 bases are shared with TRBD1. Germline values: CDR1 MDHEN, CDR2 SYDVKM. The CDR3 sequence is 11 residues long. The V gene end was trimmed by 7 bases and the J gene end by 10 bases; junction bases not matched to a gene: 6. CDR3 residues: CASTRGTVAFF. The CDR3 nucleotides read TGTGCCAGCACCCGAGGGACAGTAGCTTTCTTT.

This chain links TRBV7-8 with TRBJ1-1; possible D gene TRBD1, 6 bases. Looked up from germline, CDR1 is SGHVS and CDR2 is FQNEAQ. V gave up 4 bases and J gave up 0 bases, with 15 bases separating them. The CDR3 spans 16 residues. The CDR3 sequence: CASSSSGTPMNTEAFF. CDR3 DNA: TGTGCCAGCAGCTCTAGCGGGACACCGATGAACACTGAAGCTTTCTTT.

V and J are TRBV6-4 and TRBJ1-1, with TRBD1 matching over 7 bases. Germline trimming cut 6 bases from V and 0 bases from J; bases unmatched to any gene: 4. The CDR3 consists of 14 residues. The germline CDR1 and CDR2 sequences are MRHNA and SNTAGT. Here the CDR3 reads CASSRDSLNTEAFF. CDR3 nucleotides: TGTGCCAGCAGCCGGGACAGCTTGAACACTGAAGCTTTCTTT.

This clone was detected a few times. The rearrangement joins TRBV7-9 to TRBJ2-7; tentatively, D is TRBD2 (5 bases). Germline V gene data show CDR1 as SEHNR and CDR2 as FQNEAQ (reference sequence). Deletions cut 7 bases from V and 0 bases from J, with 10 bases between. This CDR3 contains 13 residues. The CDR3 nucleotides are TGTGCCAGCATCCCCCGGGACTCCTACGAGCAGTACTTC. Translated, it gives CASIPRDSYEQYF.

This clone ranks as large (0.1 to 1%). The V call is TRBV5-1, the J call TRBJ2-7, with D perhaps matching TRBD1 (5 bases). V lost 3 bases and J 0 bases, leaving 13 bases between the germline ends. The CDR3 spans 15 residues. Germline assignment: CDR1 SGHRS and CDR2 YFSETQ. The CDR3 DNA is TGCGCCAGCAGCTGGGGCTCATACACCTCCTACGAGCAGTACTTC. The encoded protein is CASSWGSYTSYEQYF.

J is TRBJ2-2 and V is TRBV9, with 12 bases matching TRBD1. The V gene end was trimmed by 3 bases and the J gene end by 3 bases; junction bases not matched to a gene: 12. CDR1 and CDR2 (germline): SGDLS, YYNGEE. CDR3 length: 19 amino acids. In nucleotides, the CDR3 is TGTGCCAGCAGCGCAGCCGGGACAGGGGGCGTCTTTGACACCGGGGAGCTGTTTTTT. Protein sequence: CASSAAGTGGVFDTGELFF.

The CDR3 bases are TGTGCCAGCAGTTCTGAGCTCCTCGGGACAGGGGGCACAGATACGCAGTATTTT. It specifies CASSSELLGTGGTDTQYF. The chain joins TRBV28 to TRBJ2-3, with 10 bases lining up with TRBD1. Germline CDR1 and CDR2: MDHEN and SYDVKM. The V segment lost 4 bases and the J segment 1 base; nucleotides outside the gene matches: 11. This CDR3 spans 18 amino acids. Using reference TRBV28 and TRBJ2-3 for the parts outside the CDR3, the full variable domain is DVKVTQSSRYLVKRTGEKVFLECVQDMDHENMFWYRQDPGLGLRLIYFSYDVKMKEKGDIPEGYSVSREKKERFSLILESASTNQTSMYLCASSSELLGTGGTDTQYFGPGTRLTVL.

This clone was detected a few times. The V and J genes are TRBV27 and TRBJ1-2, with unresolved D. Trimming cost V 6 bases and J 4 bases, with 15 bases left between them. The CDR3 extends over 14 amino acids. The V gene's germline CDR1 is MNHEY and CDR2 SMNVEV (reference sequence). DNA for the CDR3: TGTGCCAGCAGGATGGACGGGCGGGGCTATGGCTACACCTTC. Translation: CASRMDGRGYGYTF.

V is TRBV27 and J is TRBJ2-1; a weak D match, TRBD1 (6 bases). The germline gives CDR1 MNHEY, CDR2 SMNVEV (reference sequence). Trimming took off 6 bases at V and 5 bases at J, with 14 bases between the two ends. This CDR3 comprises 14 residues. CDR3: CASRLQGANNEQFF. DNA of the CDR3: TGTGCCAGCAGGCTACAGGGAGCCAACAATGAGCAGTTCTTC.

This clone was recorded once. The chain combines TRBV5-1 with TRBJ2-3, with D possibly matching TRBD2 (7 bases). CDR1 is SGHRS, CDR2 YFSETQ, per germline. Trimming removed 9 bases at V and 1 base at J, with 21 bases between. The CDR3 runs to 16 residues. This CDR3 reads CATTDNRAGGTDTQYF. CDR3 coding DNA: TGCGCCACCACCGATAACAGGGCGGGGGGCACAGATACGCAGTATTTT.

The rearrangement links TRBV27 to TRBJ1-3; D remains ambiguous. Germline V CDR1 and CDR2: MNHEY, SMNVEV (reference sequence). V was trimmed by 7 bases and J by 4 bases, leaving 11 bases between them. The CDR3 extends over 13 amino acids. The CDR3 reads CASIGKSGNTIYF. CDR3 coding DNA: TGTGCCAGCATAGGGAAGTCAGGAAACACCATATATTTT.

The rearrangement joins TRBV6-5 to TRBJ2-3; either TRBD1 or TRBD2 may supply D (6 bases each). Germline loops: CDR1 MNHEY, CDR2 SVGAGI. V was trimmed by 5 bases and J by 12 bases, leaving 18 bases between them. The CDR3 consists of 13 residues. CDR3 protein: CASSPPTGAGQYF. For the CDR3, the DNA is TGTGCCAGCAGTCCTCCGACGGGGGCCGGCCAGTATTTT.

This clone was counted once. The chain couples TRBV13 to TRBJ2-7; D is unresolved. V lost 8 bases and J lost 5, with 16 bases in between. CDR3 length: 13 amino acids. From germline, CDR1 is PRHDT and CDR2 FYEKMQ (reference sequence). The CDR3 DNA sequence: TGTGCCAGCGCTCCTGGCCAGACCCACGAGCAGTACTTC. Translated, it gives CASAPGQTHEQYF.

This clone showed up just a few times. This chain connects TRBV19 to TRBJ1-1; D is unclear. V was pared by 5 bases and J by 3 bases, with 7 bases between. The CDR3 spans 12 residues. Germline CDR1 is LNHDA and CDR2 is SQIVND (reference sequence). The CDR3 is CASSEGHTEAFF. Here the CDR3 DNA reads TGTGCCAGTAGTGAGGGCCACACTGAAGCTTTCTTT.

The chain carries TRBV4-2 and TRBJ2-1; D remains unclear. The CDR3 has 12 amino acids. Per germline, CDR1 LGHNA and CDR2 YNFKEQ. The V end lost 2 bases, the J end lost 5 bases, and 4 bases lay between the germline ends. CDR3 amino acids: CASSQRNNEQFF. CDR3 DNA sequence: TGTGCCAGCAGCCAACGGAACAATGAGCAGTTCTTC.

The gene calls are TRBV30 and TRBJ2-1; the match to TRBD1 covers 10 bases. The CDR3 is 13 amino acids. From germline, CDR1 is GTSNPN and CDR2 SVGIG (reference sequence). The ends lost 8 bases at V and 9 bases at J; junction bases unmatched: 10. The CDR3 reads CAGGQGDVGEQFF. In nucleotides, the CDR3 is TGTGCCGGCGGACAGGGGGATGTTGGTGAGCAGTTCTTC.